The sequence of this T cell receptor beta chain was determined in a study of T cell repertoires in cytomegalovirus infection (dated by TCRdb to about 2019). Regarding the research as a whole: Recently identified HLA-C-restricted CMV epitopes, whose presentation resists viral immunomodulation, were targeted by peptide stimulations together with well-studied HLA-B-restricted epitopes. The HLA type of each donor mattered for the analysis, because public TCR beta signatures pointed to carriage of CMV infection along with the matching HLA type. The paper's findings and limits, for the study overall: The ex vivo response was dominated by HLA-C-restricted CMV-specific TCR beta clonotypes, which also provided the single most frequent clonotype in two of eight donors. In both this cohort and an independent cohort of under 450 donors, the cumulative frequency of public TCR beta family members distinguished carriers of CMV infection plus the relevant HLA type.

The treatment or condition label corresponds to: in vitro stimulation with specific CMV peptide epitopes to enrich CMV-specific T cells. The germline V gene yields MGHRA for CDR1 and YSYEKL for CDR2. The CDR3 spans 16 residues, from the cysteine through the phenylalanine. The sequence is cut down to CDR3 DNA, 48 bases in frame from base 1. Relative to germline, V is missing 0 bases and J is missing 7 bases, with 5 bases of the junction outside any gene match. Sequencing was carried out with an Illumina HiSeq 1500. The public reads were run again by TCRdb, first through fastp at Q25 and then through MiXCR, and only productive beta chains were kept. Every distinct CDR3 protein forms one entry, paired with its most common genes and DNA. This sample comprises about 310,000 distinct CDR3 sequences, approximately 25% of them detected only once. The ten largest account for 13% of the sample. A word on this clonotype: Its antigen remains undetermined. No base quality information exists; no much larger clone differs at one position.

The clonotype was recovered from a human donor in good health (CMV status not recorded). Some clones in this sample may be carry-over from other donors' samples. The sequence is built from TRBV4-1 and TRBJ2-1; a stretch of 11 junction bases matches TRBD2. Source: cultured PBMCs, taken from culture after CMV antigen stimulation. The CDR3 protein is CASSQERGLAENEQFF. The DNA sequence follows: TGCGCCAGCAGCCAAGAGAGGGGACTAGCGGAAAATGAGCAGTTCTTC.